A single sample is the source of the 9 T cell receptor beta chains below, sequenced in a study of blood T cell repertoires in COVID-19. TCRdb keeps only in-frame clones here, not all; method: immunoSEQ multiplex PCR. Of about 63,000 clones listed, about three quarters are singletons. The material sequenced was peripheral blood. These receptors originate from a woman older than 75 with acute or convalescent COVID-19.

The chain has TRBV19 and TRBJ2-7; D possibly corresponds to TRBD2 (6 bases). The V gene lost 4 bases and the J gene lost 6 bases, with 10 bases spanning the gap. Germline CDR1 LNHDA, CDR2 SQIVND (reference sequence). The CDR3 loop spans 12 amino acids. Written as DNA, the CDR3 is TGTGCCAGTAGTACCCTGACTAGCGAGCAGTACTTC. This encodes CASSTLTSEQYF.

In this sample, this clone turned up a few times. The V and J genes are TRBV28 and TRBJ1-5; TRBD1 agrees at 7 bases. The V gene end was trimmed by 5 bases and the J gene end by 6 bases; junction bases not matched to a gene: 7. Germline lookup yields CDR1 MDHEN and CDR2 SYDVKM. The CDR3 consists of 14 residues. The CDR3 DNA is TGTGCCAGCAGTCCCGGGACAGCCCTTCAGCCCCAGCATTTT. This gives the protein CASSPGTALQPQHF. The full variable domain, rest sourced from reference TRBV28 and TRBJ1-5, is DVKVTQSSRYLVKRTGEKVFLECVQDMDHENMFWYRQDPGLGLRLIYFSYDVKMKEKGDIPEGYSVSREKKERFSLILESASTNQTSMYLCASSPGTALQPQHFGDGTRLSIL.

The V and J genes are TRBV11-3 and TRBJ2-7, with D maybe TRBD1 (6 bases). The V gene's germline CDR1 is SGHNT and CDR2 YENEEA. The V end was cut by 5 bases, the J end by 3 bases, with 23 bases between. The CDR3 covers 17 residues. The CDR3 reads CASSANLGTHTFYEQYF. The CDR3 region has the DNA TGTGCCAGCAGCGCCAACCTCGGGACACATACCTTCTACGAGCAGTACTTC.

The chain couples TRBV9 to TRBJ2-1; 8 bases map to TRBD2. CDR1 is SGDLS, CDR2 YYNGEE, per germline. This CDR3 comprises 16 residues. The ends lost 0 bases at V and 4 bases at J; junction bases unmatched: 6. The CDR3 sequence is CASSVAVIAGYNEQFF. Here the CDR3 DNA reads TGTGCCAGCAGCGTAGCCGTAATAGCGGGGTACAATGAGCAGTTCTTC.

The CDR3 reads CASSLVQIYNEQFF. The CDR3 DNA is TGCGCCAGCAGCTTGGTTCAGATCTACAATGAGCAGTTCTTC. This rearrangement joins TRBV5-1 to TRBJ2-1; D is unresolved. Per germline, CDR1 SGHRS and CDR2 YFSETQ. The CDR3 has 14 residues. With 0 bases removed from V and 3 bases from J, the gap between germline ends came to 7 bases.

The genes are TRBV6-4 and TRBJ2-1, with D possibly matching TRBD2 (6 bases). The CDR3 sequence is 14 residues long. The ends were cut back, 3 bases at V and 9 bases at J, with 15 bases in the middle. In germline, CDR1 is MRHNA, CDR2 SNTAGT. CDR3 sequence (DNA): TGTGCCAGCAGTGAGGAGGGCGGGATTCTTGAGCAGTTCTTC. As protein: CASSEEGGILEQFF.

This chain connects TRBV18 to TRBJ2-6; 7 bases align to TRBD1. Germline loops: CDR1 KGHSH, CDR2 LQKENI. This CDR3 has 18 residues. With 1 base clipped from V and 0 bases from J, the junction kept 6 bases outside the gene matches. The DNA for the CDR3 is TGTGCCAGCTCACCACGACAGGGCGCAAGCTCTGGGGCCAACGTCCTGACTTTC. Translation gives CASSPRQGASSGANVLTF.

This clone was recorded once. The CDR3 here is CASSDSRNTGELFF. The CDR3 DNA reads as TGTGCCAGCAGTGATTCCCGGAACACCGGGGAGCTGTTTTTT. The chain couples TRBV25-1 to TRBJ2-2; D is undetermined. V lost 3 bases and J lost 1, with 6 bases in between. The CDR3 spans 14 residues. Per germline, CDR1 MGHDK and CDR2 SYGVNS.

The genes are TRBV6-4 and TRBJ2-3; no clear D gene. This CDR3 spans 13 amino acids. Germline assignment: CDR1 MRHNA and CDR2 SNTAGT. V lost 3 bases and J 11 bases, leaving 15 bases between the germline ends. CDR3 protein: CASSEQSGLVQYF. CDR3 DNA: TGTGCCAGCAGTGAACAATCCGGGTTGGTGCAGTATTTT.